This T cell receptor (beta chain) was identified during a study of shared clonotypes between healthy human individuals. Details on this clone: The antigen is not known.

CD45RO-negative, CCR7-positively selected cells formed the naive CD8 fraction, excluding terminally differentiated effector memory CD45RA+ cells. The assay was immunoSEQ multiplex PCR, and TCRdb's table has in-frame clones only and misses some. The data contain about 820,000 clones, about 91% of them singletons. Study findings and constraints: Some clonotypes were shared by all four sorted-subset donors, while others were not shared. The non-shared ones had lower generation probabilities than the shared ones.

The CDR3 covers 14 residues. Trimming took off 1 base at V and 8 bases at J, with 15 bases between the two ends. Germline CDR1 SQVTM, CDR2 ANQGSEA. The gene calls are TRBV29-1 and TRBJ2-1; possible D gene TRBD2, 6 bases. The sequence was collected from a man aged 25 to 40 in good health. The sample was naive CD8+ T cells sorted from blood. In DNA, the CDR3 is TGCAGCGTTGAAGCGGGGGATACTGGGGATGAGCAGTTCTTC. Its protein product is CSVEAGDTGDEQFF.